This is a list of T cell receptor beta chains from one sample in a study of shared clonotypes between healthy human individuals. Clones were sequenced by immunoSEQ multiplex PCR, and TCRdb holds only the in-frame ones, with some missing. The sample includes some 1 million clones, about 75% of them seen just once. Sequencing was done on a sample of memory CD4+ T cells sorted from blood. These receptors were collected from a man between 18 and 35 years old in good health. Both conserved end residues are part of each CDR3. A D gene is named only where the DNA matches it firmly. The size of a clone is reported for some rows only, either as once, few or many, or as a class for expanded clones.

D: .; J: TRBJ1-1; size: .; V: TRBV30; CDR3: CAWSAGTGLLEAFF; DNA: TGTGCCTGGAGTGCAGGTACCGGACTTCTTGAAGCTTTCTTT
D: .; J: TRBJ2-4; size: few; V: TRBV6-6; CDR3: CASSPPAALAKNIQYF; DNA: TGTGCCAGCAGCCCGCCGGCAGCCCTAGCCAAAAACATTCAGTACTTC
D: TRBD1; J: TRBJ1-4; size: .; V: TRBV6-5; CDR3: CASRRDSKNNEKLFF; DNA: TGTGCCAGCAGGCGGGACAGCAAAAATAATGAAAAACTGTTTTTT
D: TRBD1; J: TRBJ1-4; size: .; V: TRBV6-5; CDR3: CASRVGQAGAEKLFF; DNA: TGTGCCAGCAGGGTCGGACAGGCGGGGGCTGAAAAACTGTTTTTT
D: TRBD2; J: TRBJ2-5; size: .; V: TRBV7-8; CDR3: CASSPLAGGPETQYF; DNA: TGTGCCAGCAGTCCTCTAGCGGGGGGCCCAGAGACCCAGTACTTC
D: .; J: TRBJ1-2; size: .; V: TRBV5-1; CDR3: CASSLGGTKANYGYTF; DNA: TGCGCCAGCAGCTTGGGCGGGACAAAAGCTAACTATGGCTACACCTTC
D: .; J: TRBJ1-1; size: .; V: TRBV11-2; CDR3: CATPENMNTEAFF; DNA: TGTGCCACCCCCGAGAACATGAACACTGAAGCTTTCTTT
D: .; J: TRBJ2-1; size: .; V: TRBV9; CDR3: CASSANSNNEQFF; DNA: TGTGCCAGCAGCGCAAACAGCAACAATGAGCAGTTCTTC
D: TRBD1; J: TRBJ2-3; size: .; V: TRBV5-1; CDR3: CASSLEGAYDTQYF; DNA: TGCGCCAGCAGCTTGGAGGGGGCCTACGATACGCAGTATTTT
D: .; J: TRBJ2-1; size: .; V: TRBV30; CDR3: CAWSVGVFEQFF; DNA: TGTGCCTGGAGCGTCGGGGTATTTGAGCAGTTCTTC
D: .; J: TRBJ2-7; size: .; V: TRBV6-5; CDR3: CASSYRHSSNYEQYF; DNA: TGTGCCAGCAGTTACCGACACTCCTCGAACTACGAGCAGTACTTC
D: .; J: TRBJ2-3; size: .; V: TRBV28; CDR3: CASVLGGAADTQYF; DNA: TGTGCCAGCGTCCTAGGGGGGGCCGCAGATACGCAGTATTTT
D: .; J: TRBJ2-7; size: once; V: TRBV5-4; CDR3: CASSLGYGFNYEQYF; DNA: TGTGCCAGCAGCTTGGGGTATGGGTTCAACTACGAGCAGTACTTC
D: .; J: TRBJ2-1; size: few; V: TRBV5-1; CDR3: CASSSTGLVEQFF; DNA: TGCGCCAGCAGCTCGACGGGGCTAGTTGAGCAGTTCTTC
D: TRBD1; J: TRBJ1-2; size: .; V: TRBV5-1; CDR3: CASSLGSTLTGTGDGYTF; DNA: TGCGCCAGCAGCTTGGGTTCAACGTTGACCGGGACAGGCGATGGCTACACCTTC
D: .; J: TRBJ2-7; size: .; V: TRBV15; CDR3: CATSKERVGSYEQYF; DNA: TGTGCCACCAGCAAGGAGCGGGTGGGATCCTACGAGCAGTACTTC
D: TRBD1; J: TRBJ2-5; size: .; V: TRBV10-3; CDR3: CAISGGQGAIETQYF; DNA: TGTGCCATCAGTGGGGGACAGGGGGCGATTGAGACCCAGTACTTC
D: .; J: TRBJ1-2; size: .; V: TRBV5-6; CDR3: CASRIWGASYGYTF; DNA: TGTGCCAGCCGCATATGGGGGGCTTCCTATGGCTACACCTTC
D: .; J: TRBJ1-4; size: .; V: TRBV5-1; CDR3: CASSLTGTTVEKLFF; DNA: TGCGCCAGCAGCTTGACCGGGACTACCGTTGAAAAACTGTTTTTT
D: .; J: TRBJ2-6; size: .; V: TRBV4-3; CDR3: CASSPYQGSGANVLTF; DNA: TGCGCCAGCAGCCCCTATCAGGGTTCTGGGGCCAACGTCCTGACTTTC
D: .; J: TRBJ2-7; size: .; V: TRBV6-6; CDR3: CASSTAYEQYF; DNA: TGTGCCAGCAGTACCGCTTACGAGCAGTACTTC
D: .; J: TRBJ1-2; size: many; V: TRBV7-9; CDR3: CASSFLTGYGYTF; DNA: TGTGCCAGCAGCTTTCTAACAGGGTATGGCTACACCTTC
D: .; J: TRBJ2-2; size: .; V: TRBV30; CDR3: CAWRTYTGELFF; DNA: TGTGCCTGGCGTACCTACACCGGGGAGCTGTTTTTT
D: TRBD1; J: TRBJ1-5; size: .; V: TRBV6-5; CDR3: CASSSRQGRNQPQHF; DNA: TGTGCCAGCAGTTCCCGACAGGGCCGCAATCAGCCCCAGCATTTT
D: TRBD1; J: TRBJ1-6; size: once; V: TRBV30; CDR3: CAWSLGQGSSPLHF; DNA: TGTGCCTGGAGTCTCGGACAGGGTAGTTCACCCCTCCACTTT
D: TRBD2; J: TRBJ2-6; size: .; V: TRBV4-3; CDR3: CASSQDLVAGGYSGANVLTF; DNA: TGCGCCAGCAGCCAAGATTTGGTAGCGGGAGGATACTCTGGGGCCAACGTCCTGACTTTC
D: .; J: TRBJ2-4; size: .; V: TRBV11-2; CDR3: CASSLVDLNNIQYF; DNA: TGTGCCAGCAGCTTAGTAGACCTTAACAACATTCAGTACTTC
D: TRBD1; J: TRBJ2-7; size: .; V: TRBV4-1; CDR3: CASSRDSPPDEQYF; DNA: TGCGCCAGCTCCCGGGACAGCCCTCCGGACGAGCAGTACTTC
D: .; J: TRBJ1-1; size: .; V: TRBV5-1; CDR3: CASSLIGGVNSEAFF; DNA: TGCGCCAGCAGCCTAATTGGGGGGGTTAACTCTGAAGCTTTCTTT
D: TRBD1; J: TRBJ1-6; size: few; V: TRBV7-9; CDR3: CASSRTGANSPLHF; DNA: TGTGCCAGCAGCCGGACAGGGGCTAATTCACCCCTCCACTTT
D: TRBD2; J: TRBJ2-7; size: .; V: TRBV2; CDR3: CASTGGGTSGQYF; DNA: TGTGCCAGCACCGGGGGAGGGACTAGCGGTCAGTACTTC
D: .; J: TRBJ1-2; size: .; V: TRBV30; CDR3: CAWSDWTAYYGYTF; DNA: TGTGCCTGGAGTGATTGGACAGCTTACTATGGCTACACCTTC
D: .; J: TRBJ2-4; size: .; V: TRBV6-4; CDR3: CASSALAKNIQYF; DNA: TGTGCCAGCAGTGCTCTAGCCAAAAACATTCAGTACTTC
D: TRBD2; J: TRBJ2-1; size: .; V: TRBV30; CDR3: CAWSKGLAAYNEQFF; DNA: TGTGCCTGGAGTAAGGGACTAGCGGCTTACAATGAGCAGTTCTTC
D: .; J: TRBJ1-2; size: .; V: TRBV30; CDR3: CAWSPGDNGYTF; DNA: TGTGCCTGGAGTCCAGGGGATAATGGCTACACCTTC
D: .; J: TRBJ1-2; size: .; V: TRBV6-6; CDR3: CASSPGTVYGYTF; DNA: TGTGCCAGCAGCCCAGGGACCGTCTATGGCTACACCTTC
D: .; J: TRBJ2-7; size: few; V: TRBV29-1; CDR3: CSVEVGTSYEQYF; DNA: TGCAGCGTTGAAGTGGGCACCTCCTACGAGCAGTACTTC
D: .; J: TRBJ2-5; size: .; V: TRBV30; CDR3: CAWSDLGGETQYF; DNA: TGTGCCTGGAGCGATCTCGGCGGCGAGACCCAGTACTTC
D: .; J: TRBJ2-2; size: .; V: TRBV19; CDR3: CASSIASGSGGELFF; DNA: TGTGCCAGTAGTATAGCCTCGGGGTCGGGCGGGGAGCTGTTTTTT
D: TRBD1; J: TRBJ1-3; size: .; V: TRBV5-1; CDR3: CASSLGQGISSSGNTIYF; DNA: TGCGCCAGCAGCTTGGGACAGGGCATCTCCTCCTCTGGAAACACCATATATTTT
D: .; J: TRBJ1-6; size: few; V: TRBV29-1; CDR3: CSVAGDLNSPLHF; DNA: TGCAGCGTAGCCGGGGACCTTAATTCACCCCTCCACTTT
D: .; J: TRBJ1-4; size: .; V: TRBV15; CDR3: CATSREWITNEKLFF; DNA: TGTGCCACCAGCAGGGAATGGATAACTAATGAAAAACTGTTTTTT
D: TRBD2; J: TRBJ2-7; size: .; V: TRBV9; CDR3: CASSPGTSGPYEQYF; DNA: TGTGCCAGCAGCCCAGGGACTAGCGGCCCCTACGAGCAGTACTTC
D: TRBD1; J: TRBJ1-2; size: .; V: TRBV18; CDR3: CASSPPGFGPDRVGGYTF; DNA: TGTGCCAGCTCACCACCAGGTTTCGGACCGGACAGGGTCGGTGGCTACACCTTC
D: TRBD2; J: TRBJ2-7; size: .; V: TRBV27; CDR3: CASSLSGSSYEQYF; DNA: TGTGCCAGCAGTTTAAGCGGGAGCTCCTACGAGCAGTACTTC
D: TRBD1; J: TRBJ1-4; size: .; V: TRBV2; CDR3: CASRGQPATNEKLFF; DNA: TGTGCCAGCAGGGGACAGCCCGCAACTAATGAAAAACTGTTTTTT
D: TRBD1; J: TRBJ1-6; size: .; V: TRBV5-1; CDR3: CASSSKLQGEHSPLHF; DNA: TGCGCCAGCAGCTCCAAACTACAGGGGGAACATTCACCCCTCCACTTT
D: .; J: TRBJ1-2; size: few; V: TRBV21-1; CDR3: CASSRTGGRNYGYTF; DNA: TGTGCCAGCAGCAGGACAGGGGGTAGGAACTATGGCTACACCTTC
D: .; J: TRBJ1-2; size: .; V: TRBV7-2; CDR3: CASSLDRYGYTF; DNA: TGTGCCAGCAGCTTAGACCGCTATGGCTACACCTTC
D: TRBD1; J: TRBJ1-2; size: .; V: TRBV6-6; CDR3: CASSYSDRQGFYGYTF; DNA: TGTGCCAGCAGTTACTCGGACCGACAGGGCTTCTATGGCTACACCTTC
D: TRBD1; J: TRBJ1-2; size: .; V: TRBV11-2; CDR3: CASRHTGQASGYTF; DNA: TGTGCCAGCAGACATACGGGACAGGCAAGTGGCTACACCTTC
D: TRBD2; J: TRBJ2-2; size: .; V: TRBV5-4; CDR3: CASSSRGVVDTGELFF; DNA: TGTGCCAGCAGCTCCCGGGGGGTGGTAGACACCGGGGAGCTGTTTTTT
D: TRBD1; J: TRBJ2-7; size: few; V: TRBV2; CDR3: CASSEGQGAVYEQYF; DNA: TGTGCCAGCAGTGAAGGCCAGGGGGCCGTATACGAGCAGTACTTC
D: .; J: TRBJ2-7; size: .; V: TRBV10-3; CDR3: CAISEVSSYEQYF; DNA: TGTGCCATCAGTGAGGTCAGCTCCTACGAGCAGTACTTC
D: .; J: TRBJ2-6; size: .; V: TRBV19; CDR3: CASSPSSGANVLTF; DNA: TGTGCCAGTTCCCCGAGCTCTGGGGCCAACGTCCTGACTTTC
D: .; J: TRBJ2-7; size: .; V: TRBV7-2; CDR3: CASSLSGVREQYF; DNA: TGTGCCAGCAGCTTATCGGGGGTGCGGGAGCAGTACTTC
D: .; J: TRBJ2-7; size: .; V: TRBV9; CDR3: CASSVTPDTDEQYF; DNA: TGTGCCAGCAGCGTCACTCCGGACACGGACGAGCAGTACTTC